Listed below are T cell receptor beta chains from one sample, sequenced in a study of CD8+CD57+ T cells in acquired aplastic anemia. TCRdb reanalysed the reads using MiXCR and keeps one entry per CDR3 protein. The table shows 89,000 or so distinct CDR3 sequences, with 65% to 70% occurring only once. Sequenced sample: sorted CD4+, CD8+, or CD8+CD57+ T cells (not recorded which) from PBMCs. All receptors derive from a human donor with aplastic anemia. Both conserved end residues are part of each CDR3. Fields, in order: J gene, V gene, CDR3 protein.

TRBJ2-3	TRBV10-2	CASSDELAAGDTQYF
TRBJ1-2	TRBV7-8	CASGVFYGYTF
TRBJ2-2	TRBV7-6	CASSPTGASTGELFF
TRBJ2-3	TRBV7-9	CASSHPTDTQYF
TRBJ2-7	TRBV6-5	CASSYDGVRNYEQYF
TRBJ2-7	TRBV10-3	CAASSGGQQYF
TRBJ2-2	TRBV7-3	CASSTGFSGTGELFF
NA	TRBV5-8	CASSQLAGGYNEQFF
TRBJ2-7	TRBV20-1	CSARDRSGRAYEQYF
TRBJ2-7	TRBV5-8	CASSADPSGLYEQYF
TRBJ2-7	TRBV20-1	CSADRGNGYEQYF
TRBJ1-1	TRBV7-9	CASSESTGTNTEAFF
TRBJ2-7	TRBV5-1	CASSLERGDEQYF
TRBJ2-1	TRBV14	CASSQDSAYNEQFF
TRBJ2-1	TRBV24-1	CATSDRDSSYNEQFF
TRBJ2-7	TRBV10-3	CAISDHGTGPSGQYF
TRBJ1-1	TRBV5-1	CASSLGSGNYEAFF
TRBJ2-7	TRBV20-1	CSAALDEQYF
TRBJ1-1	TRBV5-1	CASSGEGTEAFF
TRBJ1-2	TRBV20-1	CSATTGRSRATVF
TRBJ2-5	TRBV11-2	CASSFWAGGQETQYF
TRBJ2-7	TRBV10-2	CASSPTGQGVEQYF
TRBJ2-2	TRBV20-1	CSARDQGNTGELFF
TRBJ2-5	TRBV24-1	CATSDATGAQETQYF
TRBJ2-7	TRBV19	CASSPGTGGYEQYF
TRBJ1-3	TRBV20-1	CSAVSGTQADTIYF
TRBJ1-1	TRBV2	CATTGFRNTEAFF
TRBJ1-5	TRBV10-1	CASSKQENQPQHF
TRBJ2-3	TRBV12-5	CASGPATQYF
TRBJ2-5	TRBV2	CASRGGLSQETQYF
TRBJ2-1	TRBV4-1	CASSSPRGKSSYNEQFF
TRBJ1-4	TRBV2	CASSVEQLFF
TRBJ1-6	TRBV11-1	CASSYPTPRMGSPLHF
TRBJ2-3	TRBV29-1	CSAGAGGTDTQYF
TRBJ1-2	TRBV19	CASSRGPGYTF
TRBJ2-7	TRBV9	CASSVGTGGSYEQYF
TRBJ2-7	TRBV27	CASSLSSSGGYEQYF
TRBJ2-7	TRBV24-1	CATSDRTYEQYF
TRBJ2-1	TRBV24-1	CATSDFRTVDNEQFF
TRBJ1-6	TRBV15	CATSRGPQTGGGYSPLHF
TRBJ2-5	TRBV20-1	CSASHLRGEETQYF
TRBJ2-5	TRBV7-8	CASSLWAGWRETQYF
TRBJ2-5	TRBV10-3	CAISEGQAVETQYF
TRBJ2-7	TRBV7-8	CASSSIAGDVYEQYF
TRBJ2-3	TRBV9	CASSGGTSGTDTQYF
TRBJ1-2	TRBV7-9	CASSLGQTSGYTF
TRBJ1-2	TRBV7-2	CASSQRGQDYGYTF
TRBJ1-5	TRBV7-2	CASSGERSNQPQHF
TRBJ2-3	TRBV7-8	CASSWTSGGWADTQYF
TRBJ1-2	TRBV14	CASSRDNRYGYTF
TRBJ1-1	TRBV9	CASSTGGFDEAFF
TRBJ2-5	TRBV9	CASSDAVRETQYF
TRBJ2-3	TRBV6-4	CASSDRPPLAATFYDTQYF
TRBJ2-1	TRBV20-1	CSADGREGRNEQFF
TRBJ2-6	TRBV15	CATIPGDSGANVLTF
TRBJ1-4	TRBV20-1	CSATPEGGLGGKLFF